Sequencing of this TCR beta chain was carried out in a study of radiotherapy plus CTLA-4 blockade in lung cancer. Study-wide context: Objective responses emerged in 18% of patients, and about 30% attained disease control. Notes on the study in general: After radiotherapy and ipilimumab, tumor-derived clones expanded in peripheral blood.

This clone was picked up a small number of times. Its specificity is not known. TCRdb's copy holds only in-frame clones and misses some; the assay was immunoSEQ multiplex PCR. The sample lists tens of thousands of clones; less than 75% were seen once. Participants had chemo-refractory metastatic non-small-cell lung cancer and were treated with focal radiation plus ipilimumab CTLA-4 blockade. The CDR3 is 15 amino acids. Germline V gene sequence: CDR1 SGHTA, CDR2 FQGNSA. V was clipped by 4 bases and J by 1 base, with 10 bases between them. The chain links TRBV7-2 to TRBJ2-2, with D maybe TRBD1 (5 bases). The TCR comes from a human donor with non-small cell lung cancer who had stable disease on radiotherapy plus ipilimumab. Source: peripheral blood, taken from a patient treated with radiotherapy plus ipilimumab. DNA of the CDR3: TGTGCCAGCAGCTCTTCAGGGTTGAACACCGGGGAGCTGTTTTTT. Translated, it gives CASSSSGLNTGELFF.